This TCR beta chain was observed in a study of blood T cell repertoires in COVID-19. Germline V gives CDR1 MNHEY, CDR2 SMNVEV (reference sequence). Losses at the gene ends were 5 bases for V and 2 bases for J; bases not matched to a gene: 3. The CDR3 totals 14 residues. Using immunoSEQ multiplex PCR, the repertoire was profiled, and TCRdb retains in-frame clones only, with some absent. The sample has more than 95,000 clones; roughly 83% are singletons. This chain joins TRBV27 and TRBJ2-1; TRBD2 aligns across 7 bases. The source material was peripheral blood. This sequence originates from a man aged 25-45 years with acute or convalescent COVID-19. CDR3 amino acids: CASSNSGAYNEQFF. In nucleotides, the CDR3 is TGTGCCAGCAGTAACAGCGGGGCCTACAATGAGCAGTTCTTC.